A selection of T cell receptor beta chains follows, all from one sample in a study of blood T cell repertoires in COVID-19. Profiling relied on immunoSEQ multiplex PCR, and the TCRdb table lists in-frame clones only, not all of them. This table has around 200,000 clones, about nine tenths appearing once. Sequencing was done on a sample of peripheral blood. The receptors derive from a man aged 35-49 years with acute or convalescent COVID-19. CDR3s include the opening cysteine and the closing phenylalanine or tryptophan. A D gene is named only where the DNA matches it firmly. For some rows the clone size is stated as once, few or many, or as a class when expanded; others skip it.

cdr3_aa: CASSYTGYGYTF; cdr3_nt: TGTGCCAGTAGTTATACTGGTTATGGCTACACCTTC; j_call: TRBJ1-2; clone_size: -; v_call: TRBV19; d_call: -
cdr3_aa: CASSATVSYEQYF; cdr3_nt: TGTGCCAGCAGCGCGACAGTTTCCTACGAGCAGTACTTC; j_call: TRBJ2-7; clone_size: few; v_call: TRBV3-1/TRBV3-2; d_call: -
cdr3_aa: CASSLVIAGAGNAQYF; cdr3_nt: TGTGCCAGCAGCTTAGTCATTGCGGGAGCCGGCAATGCGCAGTATTTT; j_call: TRBJ2-3; clone_size: -; v_call: TRBV7-9; d_call: TRBD2
cdr3_aa: CASSYSGRAGEQFF; cdr3_nt: TGTGCCAGCAGTTACTCCGGGAGGGCCGGTGAGCAGTTCTTC; j_call: TRBJ2-1; clone_size: -; v_call: TRBV6-5; d_call: TRBD2
cdr3_aa: CASSLFDRGQSEAFF; cdr3_nt: TGTGCCAGCAGCTTGTTCGACAGGGGGCAGTCTGAAGCTTTCTTT; j_call: TRBJ1-1; clone_size: -; v_call: TRBV5-6; d_call: TRBD1
cdr3_aa: CASSLGGLTGQQETQYF; cdr3_nt: TGCGCCAGCAGCTTGGGTGGGTTGACAGGGCAACAAGAGACCCAGTACTTC; j_call: TRBJ2-5; clone_size: -; v_call: TRBV5-1; d_call: TRBD1
cdr3_aa: CSVEDRAGGNTEAFF; cdr3_nt: TGCAGCGTTGAAGATCGGGCAGGGGGCAACACTGAAGCTTTCTTT; j_call: TRBJ1-1; clone_size: -; v_call: TRBV29-1; d_call: TRBD1
cdr3_aa: CASSFSFGQGAYEQYF; cdr3_nt: TGTGCCAGCAGCTTCTCCTTTGGACAGGGCGCCTACGAGCAGTACTTC; j_call: TRBJ2-7; clone_size: -; v_call: TRBV5-6; d_call: TRBD1
cdr3_aa: CASIPLAGGGGELFF; cdr3_nt: TGTGCCAGTATACCGCTAGCGGGGGGTGGCGGGGAGCTGTTTTTT; j_call: TRBJ2-2; clone_size: -; v_call: TRBV19; d_call: TRBD2
cdr3_aa: CASSVGEGPQVYGYTF; cdr3_nt: TGTGCCAGCAGCGTAGGGGAGGGACCCCAAGTCTATGGCTACACCTTC; j_call: TRBJ1-2; clone_size: -; v_call: TRBV9; d_call: -
cdr3_aa: CASSRDRGPITEAFF; cdr3_nt: TGCGCCAGCAGCCGTGACAGGGGGCCAATTACGGAAGCTTTCTTT; j_call: TRBJ1-1; clone_size: few; v_call: TRBV4-3; d_call: TRBD1
cdr3_aa: CATHPPENYGYTF; cdr3_nt: TGTGCCACCCACCCACCGGAGAACTATGGCTACACCTTC; j_call: TRBJ1-2; clone_size: once; v_call: TRBV19; d_call: -
cdr3_aa: CASGPGGGYEQYF; cdr3_nt: TGTGCCAGCGGGCCAGGGGGCGGCTACGAGCAGTACTTC; j_call: TRBJ2-7; clone_size: -; v_call: TRBV7-9; d_call: TRBD1
cdr3_aa: CASSQDRRHTF; cdr3_nt: TGCGCCAGCAGCCAAGACAGGAGGCACACCTTC; j_call: TRBJ1-2; clone_size: -; v_call: TRBV4-1; d_call: -
cdr3_aa: CASSPGLAGLEGTQYF; cdr3_nt: TGTGCCAGCAGTCCAGGACTAGCGGGCCTCGAGGGTACGCAGTATTTT; j_call: TRBJ2-3; clone_size: -; v_call: TRBV27; d_call: TRBD2
cdr3_aa: CASREDNTGELFF; cdr3_nt: TGTGCCAGCAGGGAGGACAACACCGGGGAGCTGTTTTTT; j_call: TRBJ2-2; clone_size: -; v_call: TRBV2; d_call: -
cdr3_aa: CAIRDRGYEQYF; cdr3_nt: TGTGCCATCAGGGACAGGGGCTACGAGCAGTACTTC; j_call: TRBJ2-7; clone_size: -; v_call: TRBV10-3; d_call: TRBD1
cdr3_aa: CASSLGGSGFEKLFF; cdr3_nt: TGTGCCAGCAGCCTGGGAGGAAGCGGTTTTGAAAAACTGTTTTTT; j_call: TRBJ1-4; clone_size: -; v_call: TRBV7-6; d_call: -
cdr3_aa: CASSQNPDRGRGCGYTF; cdr3_nt: TGCGCCAGCAGCCAAAACCCTGACAGGGGTAGGGGATGTGGCTACACCTTC; j_call: TRBJ1-2; clone_size: -; v_call: TRBV23-1; d_call: TRBD1
cdr3_aa: CAWSVDRGTEAFF; cdr3_nt: TGTGCCTGGAGTGTAGACAGGGGGACTGAAGCTTTCTTT; j_call: TRBJ1-1; clone_size: once; v_call: TRBV30; d_call: TRBD1
cdr3_aa: CASSFTPGQGAHEQYF; cdr3_nt: TGCGCCAGCAGTTTCACCCCGGGACAGGGGGCCCACGAGCAGTACTTC; j_call: TRBJ2-7; clone_size: -; v_call: TRBV5-1; d_call: TRBD1
cdr3_aa: CASSSRTGGTNTIYF; cdr3_nt: TGTGCCAGCAGCTCCCGGACAGGGGGGACCAACACCATATATTTT; j_call: TRBJ1-3; clone_size: -; v_call: TRBV7-2; d_call: TRBD1
cdr3_aa: CASLYRGSYEQYF; cdr3_nt: TGTGCCAGCCTCTACAGGGGATCCTACGAGCAGTACTTC; j_call: TRBJ2-7; clone_size: once; v_call: TRBV13; d_call: TRBD1
cdr3_aa: CASSSSDSGGTEAFF; cdr3_nt: TGTGCCAGCAGTTCCTCGGACAGTGGGGGCACTGAAGCTTTCTTT; j_call: TRBJ1-1; clone_size: once; v_call: TRBV6-5; d_call: -
cdr3_aa: CASKGARNSYEQYF; cdr3_nt: TGTGCCAGCAAGGGGGCTAGAAATTCCTACGAGCAGTACTTC; j_call: TRBJ2-7; clone_size: -; v_call: TRBV7-9; d_call: TRBD1
cdr3_aa: CASSLSLANTGELFF; cdr3_nt: TGTGCCAGCAGCTTGAGTCTTGCGAACACCGGGGAGCTGTTTTTT; j_call: TRBJ2-2; clone_size: -; v_call: TRBV7-8; d_call: -
cdr3_aa: CASSRGQTETIYF; cdr3_nt: TGTGCCAGCAGCCGAGGACAGACGGAAACCATATATTTT; j_call: TRBJ1-3; clone_size: -; v_call: TRBV9; d_call: -
cdr3_aa: CASSYDRTLAGYTF; cdr3_nt: TGTGCCAGCAGCTACGACAGGACCTTAGCTGGCTACACCTTC; j_call: TRBJ1-2; clone_size: -; v_call: TRBV11-1; d_call: -
cdr3_aa: CASSQDRGNEKLFF; cdr3_nt: TGCGCCAGCAGCCAAGATAGGGGGAATGAAAAGCTGTTTTTT; j_call: TRBJ1-4; clone_size: once; v_call: TRBV4-1; d_call: -
cdr3_aa: CSVDYMGGDGYTF; cdr3_nt: TGCAGCGTTGATTATATGGGGGGTGATGGCTACACCTTC; j_call: TRBJ1-2; clone_size: few; v_call: TRBV29-1; d_call: -
cdr3_aa: CASIPPPGGGVYNEQFF; cdr3_nt: TGTGCCAGCATCCCCCCTCCCGGCGGGGGGGTTTACAATGAGCAGTTCTTC; j_call: TRBJ2-1; clone_size: -; v_call: TRBV7-2; d_call: TRBD2
cdr3_aa: CASSEGGLQNTEAFF; cdr3_nt: TGTGCCAGCAGCGAAGGAGGGTTGCAGAACACTGAAGCTTTCTTT; j_call: TRBJ1-1; clone_size: -; v_call: TRBV7-6; d_call: -
cdr3_aa: CASSWDRNGGYTF; cdr3_nt: TGTGCCAGCAGCTGGGACAGGAACGGTGGCTACACCTTC; j_call: TRBJ1-2; clone_size: -; v_call: TRBV9; d_call: TRBD1
cdr3_aa: CASSPINTDTQYF; cdr3_nt: TGTGCCAGCAGTCCAATCAATACAGATACGCAGTATTTT; j_call: TRBJ2-3; clone_size: few; v_call: TRBV7-3; d_call: -
cdr3_aa: CASSGTGVPYEQYF; cdr3_nt: TGTGCCAGTAGTGGGACAGGGGTCCCCTACGAGCAGTACTTC; j_call: TRBJ2-7; clone_size: -; v_call: TRBV19; d_call: TRBD1
cdr3_aa: CSVEGTTRSNTEAFF; cdr3_nt: TGCAGCGTTGAAGGAACGACGAGGTCGAACACTGAAGCTTTCTTT; j_call: TRBJ1-1; clone_size: -; v_call: TRBV29-1; d_call: -
cdr3_aa: CASSYSGDRVLF; cdr3_nt: TGTGCCAGCAGTTACTCGGGGGACAGGGTGCTCTTC; j_call: TRBJ2-1; clone_size: -; v_call: TRBV6-5; d_call: TRBD1
cdr3_aa: CASSGQVAQYF; cdr3_nt: TGTGCCAGCAGTGGACAGGTCGCGCAGTATTTT; j_call: TRBJ2-3; clone_size: -; v_call: TRBV2; d_call: -
cdr3_aa: CASSRAGVPNQPQHF; cdr3_nt: TGTGCCAGCAGCCGGGCAGGGGTTCCTAATCAGCCCCAGCATTTT; j_call: TRBJ1-5; clone_size: -; v_call: TRBV7-2; d_call: -
cdr3_aa: CATSDFTGTGELFF; cdr3_nt: TGTGCCACCAGTGATTTTACGGGAACCGGGGAGCTGTTTTTT; j_call: TRBJ2-2; clone_size: -; v_call: TRBV24-1; d_call: -
cdr3_aa: CASSYSRGGQETQYF; cdr3_nt: TGTGCCAGCAGCTACAGTCGGGGGGGTCAAGAGACCCAGTACTTC; j_call: TRBJ2-5; clone_size: -; v_call: TRBV7-2; d_call: TRBD2
cdr3_aa: CASSYSAGGEDYGYTF; cdr3_nt: TGTGCCAGCAGTTACTCCGCAGGGGGCGAAGACTATGGCTACACCTTC; j_call: TRBJ1-2; clone_size: -; v_call: TRBV6-5; d_call: TRBD1
cdr3_aa: CASSLGQGLDTEAFF; cdr3_nt: TGCGCCAGCAGCTTGGGTCAGGGCTTGGACACTGAAGCTTTCTTT; j_call: TRBJ1-1; clone_size: -; v_call: TRBV5-1; d_call: -
cdr3_aa: CASSLVVGAPTYEQYF; cdr3_nt: TGTGCCAGCAGCTTGGTTGTGGGGGCCCCGACCTACGAGCAGTACTTC; j_call: TRBJ2-7; clone_size: -; v_call: TRBV5-5; d_call: -
cdr3_aa: CASSPMDGAAETQYF; cdr3_nt: TGTGCCAGCTCACCAATGGATGGAGCGGCGGAGACCCAGTACTTC; j_call: TRBJ2-5; clone_size: -; v_call: TRBV18; d_call: -
cdr3_aa: CASSSGGQPQHF; cdr3_nt: TGTGCCAGCAGCTCCGGAGGTCAGCCCCAGCATTTT; j_call: TRBJ1-5; clone_size: once; v_call: TRBV6-2/TRBV6-3; d_call: -
cdr3_aa: CASSDYSGTGNSEAFF; cdr3_nt: TGCGCCAGCAGTGACTACTCCGGGACAGGGAATTCCGAAGCTTTCTTT; j_call: TRBJ1-1; clone_size: -; v_call: TRBV10-2; d_call: TRBD1
cdr3_aa: CASSTGGRTEAFF; cdr3_nt: TGTGCCAGCAGTACAGGGGGAAGGACTGAAGCTTTCTTT; j_call: TRBJ1-1; clone_size: -; v_call: TRBV12-3/TRBV12-4; d_call: TRBD1
cdr3_aa: CASSPGGRSSYNEQFF; cdr3_nt: TGTGCCAGCAGCCCCGGGGGTCGGAGCTCCTACAATGAGCAGTTCTTC; j_call: TRBJ2-1; clone_size: -; v_call: TRBV11-1; d_call: -
cdr3_aa: CASTLLLGYTF; cdr3_nt: TGTGCCAGCACCCTCTTATTGGGCTACACCTTC; j_call: TRBJ1-2; clone_size: -; v_call: TRBV7-2; d_call: -
cdr3_aa: CSVERGGLSTDTQYF; cdr3_nt: TGCAGCGTTGAACGCGGGGGATTATCCACAGATACGCAGTATTTT; j_call: TRBJ2-3; clone_size: -; v_call: TRBV29-1; d_call: TRBD2
cdr3_aa: CASSHILAGVTDTQYF; cdr3_nt: TGTGCCAGCAGCCACATACTAGCGGGGGTGACAGATACGCAGTATTTT; j_call: TRBJ2-3; clone_size: -; v_call: TRBV7-9; d_call: TRBD2
cdr3_aa: CATSDHRSGERRPYNEQFF; cdr3_nt: TGTGCCACCAGTGATCACCGGTCGGGGGAACGGAGGCCCTACAATGAGCAGTTCTTC; j_call: TRBJ2-1; clone_size: once; v_call: TRBV24-1; d_call: -
cdr3_aa: CASSTGLASPLHF; cdr3_nt: TGTGCCAGCAGCACCGGACTAGCTTCACCCCTCCACTTT; j_call: TRBJ1-6; clone_size: -; v_call: TRBV2; d_call: -
cdr3_aa: CASRSPSAGVNTGELFF; cdr3_nt: TGTGCCAGCAGATCACCCTCAGCGGGAGTAAACACCGGGGAGCTGTTTTTT; j_call: TRBJ2-2; clone_size: -; v_call: TRBV5-5; d_call: TRBD2
cdr3_aa: CASTISPNYGYTF; cdr3_nt: TGTGCCAGCACCATTAGCCCAAACTATGGCTACACCTTC; j_call: TRBJ1-2; clone_size: -; v_call: TRBV27; d_call: -